The subject of this entry is one T cell receptor beta chain. Its target is not known. The entry originates in a study of cytomegalovirus exposure and HLA in healthy donors. About the study: Prior work identified 100 million to 130 million unique TCR beta sequences in approximately 180 million T cells.

Points from the study as a whole: Reports indicate that TCR beta sequences accurately predicted the HLA-A and HLA-B alleles of most subjects. Because they were indistinguishable, some V segments, including TRBV6-2 and TRBV6-3, were excluded. In vitro, a few CMV-associated chains proved specific for CMV antigens.

V lost 8 bases to trimming and J lost 6 bases, with 19 bases between them. CDR1 is MDHEN and CDR2 is SYDVKM in the germline V gene. The CDR3 runs to 14 residues. PCR was performed using 60 Vbeta and 13 Jbeta primers. The assay was immunoSEQ multiplex PCR, and TCRdb's table has in-frame clones only and misses some. The table lists some 77,000 clones, over 70% of them singletons. Material: PBMCs. The TCR comes from a middle-aged woman in good health and CMV-seronegative. The chain links TRBV28 to TRBJ1-2, with a tentative D call TRBD1 (5 bases). The CDR3 region is CASEAGIIFNGYTF. The CDR3 DNA reads as TGTGCCAGCGAGGCAGGGATTATATTTAATGGCTACACCTTC.